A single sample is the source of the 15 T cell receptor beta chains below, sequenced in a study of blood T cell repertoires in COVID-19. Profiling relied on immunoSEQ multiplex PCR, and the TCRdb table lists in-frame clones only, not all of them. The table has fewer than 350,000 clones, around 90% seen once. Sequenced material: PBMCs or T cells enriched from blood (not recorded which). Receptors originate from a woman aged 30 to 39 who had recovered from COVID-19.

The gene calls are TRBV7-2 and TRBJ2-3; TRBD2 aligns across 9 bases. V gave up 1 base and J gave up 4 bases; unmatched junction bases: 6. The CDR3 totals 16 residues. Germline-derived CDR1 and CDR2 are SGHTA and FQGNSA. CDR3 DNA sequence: TGTGCCAGCAGCTTAGTTCGAGCGGGGGGCGCAGATACGCAGTATTTT. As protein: CASSLVRAGGADTQYF.

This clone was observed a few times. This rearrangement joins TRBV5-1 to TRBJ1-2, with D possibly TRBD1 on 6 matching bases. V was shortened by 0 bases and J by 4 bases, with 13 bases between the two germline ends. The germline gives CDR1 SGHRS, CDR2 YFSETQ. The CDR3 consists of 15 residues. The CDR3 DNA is TGCGCCAGCAGCTTGGAGGGACAAAGCTCCTATGGCTACACCTTC. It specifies CASSLEGQSSYGYTF.

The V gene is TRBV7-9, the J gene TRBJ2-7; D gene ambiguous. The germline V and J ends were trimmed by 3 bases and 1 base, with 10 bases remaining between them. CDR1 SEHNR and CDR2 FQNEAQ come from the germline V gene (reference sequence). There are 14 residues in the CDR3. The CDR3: CASSLSQASYEQYF. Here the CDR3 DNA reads TGTGCCAGCAGCTTGAGTCAGGCTTCCTACGAGCAGTACTTC.

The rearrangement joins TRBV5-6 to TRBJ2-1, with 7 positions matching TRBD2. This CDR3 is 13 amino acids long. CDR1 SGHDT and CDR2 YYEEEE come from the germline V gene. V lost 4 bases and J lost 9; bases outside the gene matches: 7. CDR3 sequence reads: CASSPGGMSEQFF. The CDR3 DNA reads TGTGCCAGCAGCCCCGGGGGGATGTCTGAGCAGTTCTTC.

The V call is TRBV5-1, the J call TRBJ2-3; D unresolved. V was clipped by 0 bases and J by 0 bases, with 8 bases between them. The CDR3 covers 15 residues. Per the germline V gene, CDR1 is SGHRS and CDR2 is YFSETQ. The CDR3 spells CASSLGSQSTDTQYF. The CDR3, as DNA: TGCGCCAGCAGCTTGGGTAGCCAGAGCACAGATACGCAGTATTTT.

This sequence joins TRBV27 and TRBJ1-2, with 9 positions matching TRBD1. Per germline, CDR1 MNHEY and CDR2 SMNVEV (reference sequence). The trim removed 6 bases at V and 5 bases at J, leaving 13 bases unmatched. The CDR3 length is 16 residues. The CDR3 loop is CASSPGPGQGVYGYTF. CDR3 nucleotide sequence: TGTGCCAGCAGCCCTGGGCCGGGACAGGGAGTTTATGGCTACACCTTC.

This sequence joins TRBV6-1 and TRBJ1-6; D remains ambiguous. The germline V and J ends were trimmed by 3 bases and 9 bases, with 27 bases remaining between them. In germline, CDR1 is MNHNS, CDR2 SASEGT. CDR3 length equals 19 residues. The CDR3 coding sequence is TGTGCCAGCAGTGATCGGCTAGGAACATTCTTTACCCCTCGTTCACCCCTCCACTTT. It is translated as CASSDRLGTFFTPRSPLHF.

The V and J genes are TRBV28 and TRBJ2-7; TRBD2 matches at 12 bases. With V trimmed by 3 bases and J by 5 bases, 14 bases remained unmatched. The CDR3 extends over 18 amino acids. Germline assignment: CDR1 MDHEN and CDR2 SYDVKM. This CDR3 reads CASSFRTSGTQLGNEQYF. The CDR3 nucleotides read TGTGCCAGCAGTTTTAGGACTAGCGGGACCCAACTAGGGAACGAGCAGTACTTC.

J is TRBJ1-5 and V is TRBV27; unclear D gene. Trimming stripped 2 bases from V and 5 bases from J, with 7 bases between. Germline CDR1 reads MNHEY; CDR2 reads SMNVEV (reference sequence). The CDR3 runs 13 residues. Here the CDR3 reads CASSLGPYQPQHF. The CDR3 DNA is TGTGCCAGCAGTTTAGGGCCTTATCAGCCCCAGCATTTT.

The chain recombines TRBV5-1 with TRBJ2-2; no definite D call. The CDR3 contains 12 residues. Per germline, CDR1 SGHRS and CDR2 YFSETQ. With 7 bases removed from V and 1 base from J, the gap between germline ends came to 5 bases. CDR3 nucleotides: TGCGCCAGCGAACAGAACACCGGGGAGCTGTTTTTT. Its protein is CASEQNTGELFF.

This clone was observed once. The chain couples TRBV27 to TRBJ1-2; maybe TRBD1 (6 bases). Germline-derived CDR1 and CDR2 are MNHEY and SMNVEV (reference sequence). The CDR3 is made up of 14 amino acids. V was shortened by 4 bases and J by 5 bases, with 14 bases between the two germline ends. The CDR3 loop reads CASSSVQGLYGYTF. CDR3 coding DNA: TGTGCCAGCAGTTCGGTACAGGGATTATATGGCTACACCTTC.

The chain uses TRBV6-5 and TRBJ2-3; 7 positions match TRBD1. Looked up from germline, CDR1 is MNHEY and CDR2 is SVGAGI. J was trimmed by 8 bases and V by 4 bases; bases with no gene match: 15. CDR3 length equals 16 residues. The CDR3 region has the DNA TGTGCCAGCAGTTCTCCGGACAGGCCCGAAGGGGTTACGCAGTATTTT. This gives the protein CASSSPDRPEGVTQYF.

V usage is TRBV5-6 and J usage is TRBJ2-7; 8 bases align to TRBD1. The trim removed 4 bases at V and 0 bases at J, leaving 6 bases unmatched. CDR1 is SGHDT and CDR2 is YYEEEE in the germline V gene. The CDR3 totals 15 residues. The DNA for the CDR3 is TGTGCCAGCAGCCCGAGACAGGGGAGCTCCTACGAGCAGTACTTC. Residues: CASSPRQGSSYEQYF.

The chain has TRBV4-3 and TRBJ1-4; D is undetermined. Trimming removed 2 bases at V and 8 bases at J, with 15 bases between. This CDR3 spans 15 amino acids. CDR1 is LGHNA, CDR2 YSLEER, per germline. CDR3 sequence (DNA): TGCGCCAGCAGCCAAAAAAATGGAGGATTAGAAAAACTGTTTTTT. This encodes CASSQKNGGLEKLFF.

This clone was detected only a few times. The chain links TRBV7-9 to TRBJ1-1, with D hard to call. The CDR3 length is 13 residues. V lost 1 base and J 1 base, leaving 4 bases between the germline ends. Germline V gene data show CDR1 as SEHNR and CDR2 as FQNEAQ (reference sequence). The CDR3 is CASSLEANTEAFF. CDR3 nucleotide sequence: TGTGCCAGCAGCTTAGAAGCGAACACTGAAGCTTTCTTT.